These 18 T cell receptor beta chains were all obtained from the same sample, sequenced in a study of TIL therapy for anti-PD-1-resistant metastatic lung cancer. Time point defined: pre-treatment sample, taken before nivolumab and TIL therapy. The libraries were made with immunoSEQ v3. The protocol was immunoSEQ multiplex PCR, while the TCRdb copy is restricted to in-frame clones and leaves out a portion. The repertoire has just over 20,000 clones, about four fifths of them found once; the top ten carry roughly 7.3%. The input for sequencing was blood, taken at baseline. The receptors derive from a person between 25 and 79 years old with non-small cell lung cancer.

The rearrangement uses TRBV10-3 and TRBJ2-3; 7 bases fit TRBD2. V lost 7 bases and J lost 0; bases outside the gene matches: 7. This CDR3 has 15 amino acids. The germline gives CDR1 ENHRY, CDR2 SYGVKD. CDR3 sequence (DNA): TGTGCCATCACCCCCGGGACTATCAGCACAGATACGCAGTATTTT. This translates into CAITPGTISTDTQYF.

The V and J genes are TRBV27 and TRBJ2-3; D is unclear. Germline CDR1 MNHEY, CDR2 SMNVEV (reference sequence). Trimming shortened V by 2 bases and J by 6 bases, and 9 bases separated the two germline ends. CDR3 size: 13 residues. CDR3 sequence (DNA): TGTGCCAGCAGTTTAACTATTAGCGATACGCAGTATTTT. Translated: CASSLTISDTQYF.

The chain is built from TRBV13 and TRBJ1-4; possibly TRBD1 for D (6 bases). Germline CDR1 PRHDT, CDR2 FYEKMQ (reference sequence). V was shortened by 4 bases and J by 8 bases, with 20 bases between the two germline ends. The CDR3 has 16 residues. Here the CDR3 DNA reads TGTGCCAGCAGCTCCCGCGGAGGGGGGCTGGGAGAAAAACTGTTTTTT. The encoded protein is CASSSRGGGLGEKLFF. Variable domain in full (rest from reference TRBV13 and TRBJ1-4): AAGVIQSPRHLIKEKRETATLKCYPIPRHDTVYWYQQGPGQDPQFLISFYEKMQSDKGSIPDRFSAQQFSDYHSELNMSSLELGDSALYFCASSSRGGGLGEKLFFGSGTQLSVL.

This clone is a singleton in its sample. J is TRBJ1-2 and V is TRBV27, with D possibly matching TRBD1 (5 bases). This CDR3 is built from 15 residues. Trimming pared 4 bases from V and 0 bases from J, leaving 12 bases between. Germline CDR1 reads MNHEY; CDR2 reads SMNVEV (reference sequence). As DNA, the CDR3 is TGTGCCAGCAGTTCCGCAGGGCCCGCTAACTATGGCTACACCTTC. It encodes CASSSAGPANYGYTF.

The gene calls are TRBV7-9 and TRBJ2-1, with D perhaps TRBD2 (6 bases). The germline V gene has CDR1 SEHNR and CDR2 FQNEAQ (reference sequence). This CDR3 has 15 residues. Trimming shortened V by 5 bases and J by 6 bases, and 17 bases separated the two germline ends. As DNA, the CDR3 is TGTGCCAGCAGCCCCGCTTTCGGGAGAAGCAATGAGCAGTTCTTC. It translates to CASSPAFGRSNEQFF.

V gene TRBV9 combines with J gene TRBJ1-2; the D is unclear. The germline CDR1 and CDR2 sequences are SGDLS and YYNGEE. This CDR3 is built from 15 residues. Trimming removed 3 bases at V and 2 bases at J, with 14 bases between. For the CDR3, the DNA is TGTGCCAGCAGCGGTACCAAAGTATTCAACTATGGCTACACCTTC. Translated: CASSGTKVFNYGYTF.

The rearrangement links TRBV11-2 to TRBJ2-4; the match to TRBD1 covers 10 bases. Trimming cost V 4 bases and J 0 bases; bases outside gene matches: 3. The CDR3 extends over 16 amino acids. Germline V lookup: CDR1 SGHAT, CDR2 FQNNGV. CDR3 in DNA: TGTGCCAGCAGCTGGGGACAGGGGCTAGCCAAAAACATTCAGTACTTC. Translation gives CASSWGQGLAKNIQYF.

The chain combines TRBV6-5 with TRBJ2-1; no clear D gene. The V end lost 6 bases, the J end lost 3 bases, and 6 bases lay between the germline ends. Per the germline V gene, CDR1 is MNHEY and CDR2 is SVGAGI. This CDR3 has 12 residues. CDR3 DNA: TGTGCCAGCAGCCAGTACTACAATGAGCAGTTCTTC. Protein: CASSQYYNEQFF.

The gene calls are TRBV2 and TRBJ2-3; TRBD1 might be the D (8 bases). This CDR3 is 13 amino acids long. Germline V gene sequence: CDR1 SNHLY, CDR2 FYNNEI. V was shortened by 9 bases and J by 3 bases, with 13 bases between the two germline ends. CDR3 loop: CASYRGGTDTQYF. Written as DNA, the CDR3 is TGTGCCAGTTACAGGGGGGGGACAGATACGCAGTATTTT.

This chain connects TRBV29-1 to TRBJ1-1, with D maybe TRBD1 (5 bases). The CDR3 is 10 amino acids. Trimming pared 4 bases from V and 6 bases from J, leaving 6 bases between. CDR1 and CDR2 from the germline V gene are SQVTM and ANQGSEA. CDR3 loop: CSVAGAEAFF. The CDR3 bases are TGCAGCGTTGCGGGGGCTGAAGCTTTCTTT.

The chain carries TRBV9 and TRBJ1-4, with D perhaps matching TRBD1 (6 bases). The V gene lost 3 bases and the J gene lost 8 bases, with 17 bases spanning the gap. CDR1 is SGDLS and CDR2 is YYNGEE in the germline V gene. The CDR3 sequence is 15 residues long. In nucleotides, the CDR3 is TGTGCCAGCAGCGCCACTGGGGGGGGGCAAGAAAAACTGTTTTTT. Amino acids: CASSATGGGQEKLFF.

This clone was observed once. The gene calls are TRBV9 and TRBJ2-3; possible D gene TRBD2, 5 bases. Germline loops: CDR1 SGDLS, CDR2 YYNGEE. The germline V and J ends were trimmed by 3 bases and 2 bases, with 16 bases remaining between them. The CDR3 is made up of 16 amino acids. This CDR3 is CASSAGPERATDTQYF. CDR3 bases: TGTGCCAGCAGCGCCGGGCCAGAGAGGGCCACAGATACGCAGTATTTT.

This clone has a handful of counts. The chain employs TRBV5-4 and TRBJ1-1; no firm D call. Germline CDR1 SGHNT, CDR2 YYREEE (reference sequence). Trimming pared 2 bases from V and 0 bases from J, leaving 17 bases between. The CDR3 length is 17 residues. This CDR3 reads CASSFPPRSSVNTEAFF. As DNA, the CDR3 is TGTGCCAGCAGCTTTCCCCCCCGGTCGTCCGTGAACACTGAAGCTTTCTTT. Supplemented by reference TRBV5-4 and TRBJ1-1, the full variable domain reads ETGVTQSPTHLIKTRGQQVTLRCSSQSGHNTVSWYQQALGQGPQFIFQYYREEENGRGNFPPRFSGLQFPNYSSELNVNALELDDSALYLCASSFPPRSSVNTEAFFGQGTRLTVV.

The rearrangement joins TRBV28 to TRBJ2-7, with 8 bases lining up with TRBD2. The CDR3 sequence is 12 residues long. V lost 10 bases, J lost 2 bases, and 4 bases stayed unmatched. The germline V gene encodes CDR1 MDHEN and CDR2 SYDVKM. The CDR3 region has the DNA TGTGCCACCGGGGGGGAGCCCTACGAGCAGTACTTC. Translation: CATGGEPYEQYF.

This sequence joins TRBV5-6 and TRBJ2-7; 9 bases match TRBD2. Per the germline V gene, CDR1 is SGHDT and CDR2 is YYEEEE. The V segment lost 5 bases and the J segment 4 bases; nucleotides outside the gene matches: 13. The CDR3 is 16 residues long. DNA of the CDR3: TGTGCCAGCAGTCTAGCGGGGTTTCACCAGAGGTACGAGCAGTACTTC. Amino acid sequence: CASSLAGFHQRYEQYF. Using reference TRBV5-6 and TRBJ2-7 for the parts outside the CDR3, the full variable domain is DAGVTQSPTHLIKTRGQQVTLRCSPKSGHDTVSWYQQALGQGPQFIFQYYEEEERQRGNFPDRFSGHQFPNYSSELNVNALLLGDSALYLCASSLAGFHQRYEQYFGPGTRLTVT.

The chain links TRBV7-9 to TRBJ2-7, with D uncertain. Per the germline V gene, CDR1 is SEHNR and CDR2 is FQNEAQ (reference sequence). The germline V and J ends were trimmed by 5 bases and 2 bases, with 19 bases remaining between them. CDR3 length equals 16 residues. The CDR3 nucleotides are TGTGCCAGCAGCACCCGGACGACATCACCGACCTACGAGCAGTACTTC. This gives the protein CASSTRTTSPTYEQYF.

J is TRBJ2-7 and V is TRBV27, with 10 bases fitting TRBD2. J gave up 1 base and V 5 bases, and 8 bases lay outside the gene matches. CDR1 is MNHEY and CDR2 is SMNVEV in the germline V gene (reference sequence). This CDR3 is built from 16 residues. For the CDR3, the DNA is TGTGCCAGCAGTCCCCCGACTAGCGGGCAATCCTACGAGCAGTACTTC. It is translated as CASSPPTSGQSYEQYF.

This chain uses TRBV10-3 with TRBJ2-5; TRBD1 aligns across 7 bases. Germline CDR1 and CDR2: ENHRY and SYGVKD. J was trimmed by 4 bases and V by 6 bases; bases with no gene match: 14. CDR3 length: 16 residues. The CDR3 nucleotides read TGTGCCATCAGCGCCGCGCCCCCCCGACAGGGAGAGACCCAGTACTTC. Translation: CAISAAPPRQGETQYF.